This entry features one TCR beta chain sequence. Among the donors, all were Caucasian adults who lived in Nashville, Tennessee. Naive CD45RA+ and memory CD45RA-negative subsets were split from CD4+ cells. This record belongs to a study of shared clonotypes between healthy human individuals. Once extracted for a subset, genomic DNA was divided evenly among several immunoSEQ plates. In the authors' methods: ImmunoSEQ junction-only sequences lacked quality scores, so their filtering differed. TCRdb's copy holds only in-frame clones and misses some; the assay was immunoSEQ multiplex PCR. V, J and clone size derive from that table, while D and trimming were established from the DNA sequence. The sample carries 650,000 to 800,000 clones, approximately 77% recorded once. Germline V lookup: CDR1 SGDLS, CDR2 YYNGEE. The V gene end was trimmed by 0 bases and the J gene end by 8 bases; junction bases not matched to a gene: 11. The CDR3 contains 16 residues.

The chain couples TRBV9 to TRBJ2-1; TRBD2 matches 7 bases. Sequencing was performed on memory CD4+ T cells sorted from blood. Subset here: CD45RA-negative fraction. The origin of this receptor is a woman aged 25 to 39 in good health. CDR3 nucleotide sequence: TGTGCCAGCAGCGTAGGACGGCGGGAGAGTAGGGATGAGCAGTTCTTC. As protein: CASSVGRRESRDEQFF.